The 2 T cell receptor beta chains reported below all come from one sample, sequenced in a study of blood T cell repertoires in COVID-19. The protocol was immunoSEQ multiplex PCR, while the TCRdb copy is restricted to in-frame clones and leaves out a portion. The repertoire includes 130,000 to 150,000 clones, over 85% of them detected once, and about 1.5% sits in the top ten. The source material was peripheral blood. The receptors stem from a human donor in a cohort sampled during active COVID-19.

The chain uses TRBV11-2 and TRBJ2-5; TRBD2 matches 8 bases. This CDR3 comprises 16 residues. The ends lost 0 bases at V and 5 bases at J; junction bases unmatched: 8. In germline, CDR1 is SGHAT, CDR2 FQNNGV. The CDR3 nucleotides read TGTGCCAGCAGCTTAGATTACCGGGGGGGCCGGGAGACCCAGTACTTC. It codes for CASSLDYRGGRETQYF. The whole variable domain, remainder taken from reference TRBV11-2 and TRBJ2-5, is EAGVAQSPRYKIIEKRQSVAFWCNPISGHATLYWYQQILGQGPKLLIQFQNNGVVDDSQLPKDRFSAERLKGVDSTLKIQPAKLEDSAVYLCASSLDYRGGRETQYFGPGTRLLVL.

V usage is TRBV5-1 and J usage is TRBJ1-2; possibly TRBD1 for D (5 bases). This CDR3 spans 16 amino acids. V was pared by 0 bases and J by 1 base, with 13 bases between. CDR1 is SGHRS and CDR2 is YFSETQ in the germline V gene. Here the CDR3 DNA reads TGCGCCAGCAGCTTGGAGTGGGGCAGGTTTAACTATGGCTACACCTTC. Amino acids: CASSLEWGRFNYGYTF.